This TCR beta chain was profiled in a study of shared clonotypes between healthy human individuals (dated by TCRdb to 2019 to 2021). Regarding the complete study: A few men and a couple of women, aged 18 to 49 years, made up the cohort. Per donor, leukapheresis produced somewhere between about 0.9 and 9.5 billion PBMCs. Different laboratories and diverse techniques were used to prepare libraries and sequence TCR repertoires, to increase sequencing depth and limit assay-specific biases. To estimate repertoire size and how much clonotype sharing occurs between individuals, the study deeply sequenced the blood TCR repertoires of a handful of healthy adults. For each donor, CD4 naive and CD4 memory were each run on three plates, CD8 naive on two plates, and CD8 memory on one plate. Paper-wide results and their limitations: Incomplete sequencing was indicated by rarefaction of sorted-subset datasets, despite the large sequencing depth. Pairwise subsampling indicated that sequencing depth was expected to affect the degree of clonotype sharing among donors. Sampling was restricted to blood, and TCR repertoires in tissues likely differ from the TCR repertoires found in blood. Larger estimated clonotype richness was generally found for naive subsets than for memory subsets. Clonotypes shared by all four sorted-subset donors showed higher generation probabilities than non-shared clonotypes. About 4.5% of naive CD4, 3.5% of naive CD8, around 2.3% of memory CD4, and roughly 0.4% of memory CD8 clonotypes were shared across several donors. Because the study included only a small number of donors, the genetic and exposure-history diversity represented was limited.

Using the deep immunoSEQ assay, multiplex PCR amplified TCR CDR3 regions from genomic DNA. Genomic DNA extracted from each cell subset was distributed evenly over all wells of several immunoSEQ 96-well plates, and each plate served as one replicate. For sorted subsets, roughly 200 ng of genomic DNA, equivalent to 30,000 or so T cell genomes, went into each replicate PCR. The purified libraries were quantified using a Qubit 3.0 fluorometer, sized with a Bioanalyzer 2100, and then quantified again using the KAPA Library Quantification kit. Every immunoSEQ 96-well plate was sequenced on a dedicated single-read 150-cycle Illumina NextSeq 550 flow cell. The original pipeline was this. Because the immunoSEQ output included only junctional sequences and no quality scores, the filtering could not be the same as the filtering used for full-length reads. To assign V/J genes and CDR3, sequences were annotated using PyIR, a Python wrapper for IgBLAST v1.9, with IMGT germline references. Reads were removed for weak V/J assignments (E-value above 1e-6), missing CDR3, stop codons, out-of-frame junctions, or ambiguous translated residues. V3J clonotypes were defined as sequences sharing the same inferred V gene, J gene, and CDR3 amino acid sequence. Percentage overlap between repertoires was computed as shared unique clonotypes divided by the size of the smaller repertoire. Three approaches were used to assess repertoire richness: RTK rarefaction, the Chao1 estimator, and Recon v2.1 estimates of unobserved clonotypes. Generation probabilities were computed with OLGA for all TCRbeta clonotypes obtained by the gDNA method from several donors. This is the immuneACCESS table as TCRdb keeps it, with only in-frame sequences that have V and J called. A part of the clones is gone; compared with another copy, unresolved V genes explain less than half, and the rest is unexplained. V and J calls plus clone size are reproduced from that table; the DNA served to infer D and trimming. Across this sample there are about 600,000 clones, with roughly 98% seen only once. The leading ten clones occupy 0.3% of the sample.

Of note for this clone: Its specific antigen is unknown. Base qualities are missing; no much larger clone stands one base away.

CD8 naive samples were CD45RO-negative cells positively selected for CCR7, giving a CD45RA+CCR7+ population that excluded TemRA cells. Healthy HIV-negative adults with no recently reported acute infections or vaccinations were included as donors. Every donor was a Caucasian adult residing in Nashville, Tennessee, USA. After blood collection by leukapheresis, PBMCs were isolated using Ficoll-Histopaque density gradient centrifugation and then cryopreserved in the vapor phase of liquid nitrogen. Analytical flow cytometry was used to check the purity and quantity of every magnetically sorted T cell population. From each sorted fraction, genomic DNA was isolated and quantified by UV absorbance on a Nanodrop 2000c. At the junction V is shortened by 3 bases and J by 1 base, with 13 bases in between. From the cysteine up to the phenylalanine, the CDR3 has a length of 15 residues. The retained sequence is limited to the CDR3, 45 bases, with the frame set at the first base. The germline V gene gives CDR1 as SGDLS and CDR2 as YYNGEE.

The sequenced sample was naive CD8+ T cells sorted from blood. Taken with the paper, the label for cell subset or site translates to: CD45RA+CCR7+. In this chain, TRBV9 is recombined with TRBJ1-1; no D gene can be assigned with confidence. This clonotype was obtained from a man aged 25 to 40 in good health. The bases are TGTGCCAGCAGCGAAACGGACTTCTCGAACACTGAAGCTTTCTTT. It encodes CASSETDFSNTEAFF.